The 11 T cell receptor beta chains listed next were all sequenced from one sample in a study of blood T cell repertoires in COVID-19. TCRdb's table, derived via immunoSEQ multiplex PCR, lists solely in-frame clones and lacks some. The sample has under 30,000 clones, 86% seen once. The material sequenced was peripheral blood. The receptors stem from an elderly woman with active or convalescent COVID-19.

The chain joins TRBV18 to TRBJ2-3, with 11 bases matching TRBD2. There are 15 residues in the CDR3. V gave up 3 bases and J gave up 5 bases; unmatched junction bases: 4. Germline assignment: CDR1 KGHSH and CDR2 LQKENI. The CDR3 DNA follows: TGTGCCAGCTCACCTCCCGGGACTAGCGGAGATACGCAGTATTTT. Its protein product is CASSPPGTSGDTQYF.

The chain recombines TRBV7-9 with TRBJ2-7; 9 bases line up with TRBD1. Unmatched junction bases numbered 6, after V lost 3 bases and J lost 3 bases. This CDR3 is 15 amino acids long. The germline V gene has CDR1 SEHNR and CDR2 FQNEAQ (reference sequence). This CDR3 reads CASSLGGTGRYEQYF. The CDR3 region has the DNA TGTGCCAGCAGCTTGGGTGGGACAGGGCGCTACGAGCAGTACTTC.

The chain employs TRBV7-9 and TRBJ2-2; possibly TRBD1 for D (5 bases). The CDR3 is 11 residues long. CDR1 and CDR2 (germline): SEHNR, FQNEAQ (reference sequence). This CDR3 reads CTGQNTGELFF. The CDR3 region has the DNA TGTACAGGACAGAACACCGGGGAGCTGTTTTTT.

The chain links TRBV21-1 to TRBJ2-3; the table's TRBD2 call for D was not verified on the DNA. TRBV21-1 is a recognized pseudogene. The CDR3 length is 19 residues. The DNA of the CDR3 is TGTGCCAGCAGCCAGGGACCCCTATGCGGGATCGACCCCACAGATACGCAGTATTTT. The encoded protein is CASSQGPLCGIDPTDTQYF.

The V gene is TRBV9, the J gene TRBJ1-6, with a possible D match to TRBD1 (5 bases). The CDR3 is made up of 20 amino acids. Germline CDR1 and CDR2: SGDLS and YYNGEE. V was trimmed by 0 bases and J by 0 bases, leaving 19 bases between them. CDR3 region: CASSVGMGTGGSSYNSPLHF. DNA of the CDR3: TGTGCCAGCAGCGTAGGAATGGGAACAGGAGGGAGCTCCTATAATTCACCCCTCCACTTT.

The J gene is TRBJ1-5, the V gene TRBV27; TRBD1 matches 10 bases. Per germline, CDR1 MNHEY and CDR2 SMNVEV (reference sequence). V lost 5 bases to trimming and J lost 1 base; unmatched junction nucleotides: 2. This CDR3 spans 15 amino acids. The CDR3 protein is CASSTDRGSNQPQHF. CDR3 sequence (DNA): TGTGCCAGCAGTACGGACAGGGGGAGCAATCAGCCCCAGCATTTT.

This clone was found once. CDR3 coding DNA: TGTGCCAGCAGATTTGACAGGGGAGTGAATGGCTACACCTTC. This encodes CASRFDRGVNGYTF. The chain recombines TRBV5-4 with TRBJ1-2; 8 bases are shared with TRBD1. Trimming cost V 5 bases and J 6 bases; bases outside gene matches: 9. The CDR3 loop spans 14 amino acids. Germline CDR1 is SGHNT and CDR2 is YYREEE (reference sequence). The whole variable domain, remainder taken from reference TRBV5-4 and TRBJ1-2, is ETGVTQSPTHLIKTRGQQVTLRCSSQSGHNTVSWYQQALGQGPQFIFQYYREEENGRGNFPPRFSGLQFPNYSSELNVNALELDDSALYLCASRFDRGVNGYTFGSGTRLTVV.

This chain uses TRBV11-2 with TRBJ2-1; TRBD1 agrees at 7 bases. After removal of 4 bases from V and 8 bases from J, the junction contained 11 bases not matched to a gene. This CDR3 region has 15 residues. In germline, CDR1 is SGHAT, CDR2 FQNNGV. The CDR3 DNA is TGTGCCAGCAGCTCCGGGACAGCCCTACGGGATGAGCAGTTCTTC. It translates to CASSSGTALRDEQFF. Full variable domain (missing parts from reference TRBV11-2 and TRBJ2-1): EAGVAQSPRYKIIEKRQSVAFWCNPISGHATLYWYQQILGQGPKLLIQFQNNGVVDDSQLPKDRFSAERLKGVDSTLKIQPAKLEDSAVYLCASSSGTALRDEQFFGPGTRLTVL.

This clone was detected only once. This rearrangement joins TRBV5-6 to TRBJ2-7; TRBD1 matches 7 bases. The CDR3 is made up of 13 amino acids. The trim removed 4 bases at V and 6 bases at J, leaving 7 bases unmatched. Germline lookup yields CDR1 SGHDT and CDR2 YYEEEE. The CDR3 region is CASSPDRDREQYF. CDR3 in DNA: TGTGCCAGCAGCCCTGACAGGGATCGCGAGCAGTACTTC.

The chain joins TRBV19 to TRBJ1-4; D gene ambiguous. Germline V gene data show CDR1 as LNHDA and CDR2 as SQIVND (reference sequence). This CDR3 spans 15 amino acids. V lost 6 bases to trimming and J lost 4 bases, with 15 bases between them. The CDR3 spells CASSTTSIINEKLFF. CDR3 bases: TGTGCCAGTAGCACTACGAGTATCATTAATGAAAAACTGTTTTTT.

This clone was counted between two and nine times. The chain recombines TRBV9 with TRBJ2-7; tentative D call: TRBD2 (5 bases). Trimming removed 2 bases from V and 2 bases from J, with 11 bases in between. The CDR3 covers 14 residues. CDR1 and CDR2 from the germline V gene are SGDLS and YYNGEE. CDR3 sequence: CASSVGAGTYEQYF. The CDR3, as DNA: TGTGCCAGCAGCGTGGGAGCTGGGACCTACGAGCAGTACTTC. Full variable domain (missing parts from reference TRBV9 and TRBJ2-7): DSGVTQTPKHLITATGQRVTLRCSPRSGDLSVYWYQQSLDQGLQFLIQYYNGEERAKGNILERFSAQQFPDLHSELNLSSLELGDSALYFCASSVGAGTYEQYFGPGTRLTVT.